A selection of T cell receptor beta chains follows, all from one sample in a study of blood T cell repertoires in COVID-19. The assay was immunoSEQ multiplex PCR, and TCRdb's table has in-frame clones only and misses some. This table holds 400,000 or so clones, about 90% found once. Sequenced sample: PBMCs or T cells enriched from blood (not recorded which). These receptors originate from a man between 18 and 29 years old who had recovered from COVID-19. Each CDR3 is given with its conserved first and last residue. A D gene is named only where the DNA matches it firmly. Only part of the rows carry a size: once, few, many, or a class if the clone is expanded.

J,V,length,size,D,CDR3,DNA
TRBJ1-1,TRBV10-2,16,.,TRBD1,CASRDRGSLMNTEAFF,TGCGCCAGTAGAGACAGGGGCTCTCTTATGAACACTGAAGCTTTCTTT
TRBJ2-2,TRBV9,15,.,.,CASSVGRGKTGELFF,TGTGCCAGCAGCGTCGGCAGGGGAAAAACCGGGGAGCTGTTTTTT
TRBJ2-7,TRBV6-5,15,once,TRBD1,CASSYSATGSYEQYF,TGTGCCAGCAGTTACTCAGCGACAGGGTCCTACGAGCAGTACTTC
TRBJ2-7,TRBV2,14,.,TRBD2,CASRLLAGGGEQYF,TGTGCCAGCAGACTCCTAGCGGGAGGCGGCGAGCAGTACTTC
TRBJ1-1,TRBV3-1/TRBV3-2,14,.,.,CASSQVLPGTEAFF,TGTGCCAGCAGCCAAGTATTACCGGGGACTGAAGCTTTCTTT
TRBJ1-2,TRBV19,15,.,TRBD1,CASSIGTEPGYGYTF,TGTGCCAGTAGTATCGGGACAGAGCCTGGCTATGGCTACACCTTC
TRBJ1-2,TRBV7-8,13,once,.,CASSLGANYGYTF,TGTGCCAGCAGTCTCGGAGCTAACTATGGCTACACCTTC
TRBJ2-7,TRBV6-5,15,.,TRBD1,CASSPYRGPTYEQYF,TGTGCCAGCAGTCCTTACAGGGGGCCCACCTACGAGCAGTACTTC
TRBJ2-1,TRBV28,11,.,TRBD1,CASTGGPEQFF,TGTGCCAGCACAGGGGGCCCCGAGCAGTTCTTC
TRBJ1-6,TRBV11-3,17,.,.,CASSLSTGSSYNSPLHF,TGTGCCAGCAGCTTATCTACAGGGAGCTCCTATAATTCACCCCTCCACTTT
TRBJ1-4,TRBV7-2,15,once,TRBD1,CASSSPTGVGEKLFF,TGTGCCAGCAGCTCCCCCACAGGGGTCGGGGAAAAACTGTTTTTT
TRBJ1-1,TRBV23-1,16,.,TRBD1,CASSHQEGQGRTEAFF,TGCGCCAGCAGTCACCAAGAAGGACAGGGACGGACTGAAGCTTTCTTT
TRBJ2-3,TRBV2,15,.,TRBD1,CASSEQGAITDTQYF,TGTGCCAGCAGTGAACAGGGGGCGATCACAGATACGCAGTATTTT
TRBJ2-3,TRBV5-6,15,once,.,CASSSWAQGTDTQYF,TGTGCCAGCAGCTCGTGGGCCCAGGGCACAGATACGCAGTATTTT
TRBJ1-2,TRBV5-1,15,few,TRBD1,CASSLIVGQGGGYTF,TGCGCCAGCAGCTTGATTGTGGGACAGGGCGGTGGCTACACCTTC
TRBJ1-1,TRBV7-9,12,.,.,CAGGLSHAEAFF,TGTGCCGGGGGACTTTCTCACGCGGAAGCTTTCTTT
TRBJ1-1,TRBV25-1,14,.,.,CASRGMGGSTEAFF,TGTGCCAGCAGGGGGATGGGGGGGAGCACTGAAGCTTTCTTT
TRBJ1-4,TRBV11-3,15,.,.,CASSSEGATNEKLFF,TGTGCCAGCAGCTCAGAGGGAGCAACTAATGAAAAACTGTTTTTT
TRBJ1-2,TRBV5-5,14,.,TRBD1,CASSLRDSGMGYTF,TGTGCCAGCAGCCTGCGGGACAGTGGGATGGGCTACACCTTC
TRBJ2-1,TRBV2,15,few,TRBD2,CASTRLAGEGNEQFF,TGTGCCAGCACCAGACTAGCGGGAGAGGGGAATGAGCAGTTCTTC
TRBJ1-2,TRBV10-1,14,.,TRBD1,CANGLGQGVGGYTF,TGCGCCAACGGGCTTGGACAGGGGGTCGGTGGCTACACCTTC
TRBJ2-2,TRBV7-3,14,once,.,CASSLGPGTGELFF,TGTGCCAGCAGCTTAGGACCAGGGACCGGGGAGCTGTTTTTT
TRBJ2-7,TRBV5-1,13,.,.,CASSFEDSYEQYF,TGCGCCAGCAGCTTCGAGGACTCCTACGAGCAGTACTTC
TRBJ2-5,TRBV2,10,.,.,CASRVAAQYF,TGTGCCAGCAGGGTAGCGGCCCAGTACTTC
TRBJ2-6,TRBV7-2,15,.,.,CASTVAPSGANVLTF,TGTGCCAGCACGGTAGCTCCCTCTGGGGCCAACGTCCTGACTTTC
TRBJ1-5,TRBV6-5,13,.,.,CASSPLGGDPQHF,TGTGCCAGCAGTCCATTGGGGGGGGACCCCCAGCATTTT
TRBJ2-4,TRBV2,14,.,.,CASSGSSGLSIQYF,TGTGCCAGCAGTGGATCTTCAGGGTTGAGCATTCAGTACTTC
TRBJ2-1,TRBV14,16,.,.,CASSQDGGSSYNEQFF,TGTGCCAGCAGCCAAGATGGGGGCAGTTCCTACAATGAGCAGTTCTTC
TRBJ2-4,TRBV18,14,.,.,CASSPGTEKNIQYF,TGTGCCAGCTCACCAGGAACAGAGAAAAACATTCAGTACTTC
TRBJ1-1,TRBV3-1/TRBV3-2,15,few,TRBD1,CASSQGTGTTTEAFF,TGTGCCAGCAGCCAAGGGACAGGAACTACCACTGAAGCTTTCTTT
TRBJ1-1,TRBV30,13,few,.,CAWSLLQNTEAFF,TGTGCCTGGAGTTTACTACAGAACACTGAAGCTTTCTTT
TRBJ1-2,TRBV24-1,14,.,.,CATSHRAGTTGYTF,TGTGCCACCAGTCATAGGGCAGGGACAACAGGCTACACCTTC
TRBJ1-5,TRBV19,15,.,.,CASSPRTESNQPQHF,TGTGCCAGTAGCCCGCGGACAGAGAGCAATCAGCCCCAGCATTTT
TRBJ2-1,TRBV4-1,16,.,.,CASSQVGGAYSGEQFF,TGCGCCAGCAGCCAAGTTGGGGGGGCTTACTCGGGTGAGCAGTTCTTC
TRBJ2-7,TRBV7-9,14,.,TRBD1,CASSTSDRASEQYF,TGTGCCAGCAGCACCTCGGACAGGGCGAGCGAGCAGTACTTC
TRBJ1-1,TRBV7-2,16,.,TRBD1,CASSSHYTGVNTEAFF,TGTGCCAGCAGCAGTCACTATACAGGGGTGAACACTGAAGCTTTCTTT
TRBJ2-1,TRBV30,13,.,.,CAWGPGKDNEQFF,TGTGCCTGGGGACCGGGGAAGGACAATGAGCAGTTCTTC
TRBJ2-7,TRBV5-4,15,once,TRBD2,CASSQLAGGLDEQYF,TGTGCCAGCAGCCAACTAGCGGGAGGGCTCGACGAGCAGTACTTC
TRBJ1-1,TRBV9,13,.,.,CASSVGAVTEAFF,TGTGCCAGCAGCGTAGGGGCAGTCACTGAAGCTTTCTTT